A selection of T cell receptor beta chains follows, all from one sample in a study of CD8 T cells in ankylosing spondylitis. From the 5' RACE reads, TCRdb called clonotypes with MiXCR, one entry per CDR3 protein. The repertoire includes fewer than 400,000 distinct CDR3 sequences, approximately 20% of them detected once, and approximately 15% sits in the top ten. Material for sequencing was blood, either unsorted or a sorted T cell fraction (not recorded which). These receptors all stem from a male donor with ankylosing spondylitis. The CDR3 runs from the conserved cysteine through the conserved F or W. Fields, in order: V gene, clone size, D gene, J gene, CDR3 protein, CDR3 DNA. D genes are given only for firm matches. The listing skips clone size in some rows; elsewhere it reads once, few, many or a size class.

v_gene: TRBV4-1
abundance: .
d_gene: TRBD1
j_gene: TRBJ1-5
CDR3aa: CASSHDRGEWGNQPQHF
CDR3nt: TGCGCCAGCAGCCACGACAGGGGTGAGTGGGGCAATCAGCCCCAGCATTTT

v_gene: TRBV7-3
abundance: few
d_gene: TRBD2
j_gene: TRBJ2-1
CDR3aa: CASSETSALYNEQFF
CDR3nt: TGTGCCAGCAGCGAGACTAGCGCCTTGTACAATGAGCAGTTCTTC

v_gene: TRBV5-1
abundance: .
d_gene: TRBD1
j_gene: TRBJ2-1
CDR3aa: CASRKNPGQVNNEQFF
CDR3nt: TGCGCCAGCAGGAAAAATCCGGGACAGGTCAACAATGAGCAGTTCTTC

v_gene: TRBV12-3/TRBV12-4
abundance: few
d_gene: TRBD2
j_gene: TRBJ2-1
CDR3aa: CASSLIAGGLAGPYNEQFF
CDR3nt: TGTGCCAGCAGCCTCATTGCCGGGGGACTAGCGGGCCCGTACAATGAGCAGTTCTTC

v_gene: TRBV15
abundance: few
d_gene: .
j_gene: TRBJ2-1
CDR3aa: CATSRELARYNEQFF
CDR3nt: TGTGCCACCAGCAGAGAGCTAGCGCGGTACAATGAGCAGTTCTTC

v_gene: TRBV6-1
abundance: .
d_gene: .
j_gene: TRBJ1-5
CDR3aa: CASSPGWAGGNQPQHF
CDR3nt: TGTGCCAGCAGTCCCGGGTGGGCAGGCGGAAATCAGCCCCAGCATTTT

v_gene: TRBV11-3
abundance: few
d_gene: .
j_gene: TRBJ2-1
CDR3aa: CASSPLKGSYNEQFF
CDR3nt: TGTGCCAGCAGCCCCCTCAAAGGCTCCTACAATGAGCAGTTCTTC

v_gene: TRBV24-1
abundance: .
d_gene: TRBD2
j_gene: TRBJ2-3
CDR3aa: CATSDRGTSEKDTDTQYF
CDR3nt: TGTGCCACCAGTGATCGGGGGACTAGCGAAAAAGATACAGATACGCAGTATTTT

v_gene: TRBV14
abundance: .
d_gene: TRBD2
j_gene: TRBJ2-1
CDR3aa: CASSQEVRTSEQFF
CDR3nt: TGTGCCAGCAGCCAAGAGGTCAGGACTAGTGAGCAGTTCTTC

v_gene: TRBV7-2
abundance: .
d_gene: TRBD2
j_gene: TRBJ2-5
CDR3aa: CASTLRGVFRETQYF
CDR3nt: TGTGCCAGCACCCTCCGGGGGGTTTTCCGAGAGACCCAGTACTTC

v_gene: TRBV30
abundance: few
d_gene: .
j_gene: TRBJ1-1
CDR3aa: CARTDRMNTEAFF
CDR3nt: TGTGCCCGCACAGACAGGATGAACACTGAAGCTTTCTTT

v_gene: TRBV24-1
abundance: .
d_gene: TRBD2
j_gene: TRBJ2-1
CDR3aa: CATSVGGLGNEQFF
CDR3nt: TGTGCCACCAGTGTGGGAGGGCTCGGCAATGAGCAGTTCTTC

v_gene: TRBV12-3/TRBV12-4
abundance: once
d_gene: TRBD1
j_gene: TRBJ2-2
CDR3aa: CASSRPGQNNTGELFF
CDR3nt: TGTGCCAGCAGTCGACCGGGACAGAACAACACCGGGGAGCTGTTTTTT

v_gene: TRBV18
abundance: few
d_gene: .
j_gene: TRBJ2-7
CDR3aa: CASSRRGGPSLYEQYF
CDR3nt: TGTGCCAGCTCACGCCGTGGGGGCCCGTCGCTCTACGAGCAGTACTTC

v_gene: TRBV20-1
abundance: few
d_gene: .
j_gene: TRBJ1-5
CDR3aa: CSARERAGNQPQHF
CDR3nt: TGCAGTGCTAGAGAAAGGGCCGGAAATCAGCCCCAGCATTTT

v_gene: TRBV28
abundance: .
d_gene: .
j_gene: TRBJ2-4
CDR3aa: CASRAGPAAKNIQYF
CDR3nt: TGTGCCAGCAGGGCGGGGCCTGCGGCCAAAAACATTCAGTACTTC

v_gene: TRBV19
abundance: few
d_gene: TRBD1
j_gene: TRBJ1-6
CDR3aa: CASSRRDRVPPLHF
CDR3nt: TGTGCCAGTAGCCGCCGGGACAGGGTGCCACCCCTCCACTTT

v_gene: TRBV5-1
abundance: few
d_gene: .
j_gene: TRBJ2-1
CDR3aa: CASSHGRQFLYNEQFF
CDR3nt: TGCGCCAGCAGCCACGGAAGACAGTTCCTTTACAATGAGCAGTTCTTC

v_gene: TRBV5-1
abundance: few
d_gene: TRBD2
j_gene: TRBJ2-5
CDR3aa: CASSDTSGRETQYF
CDR3nt: TGCGCCAGCAGCGATACTAGCGGGCGGGAGACCCAGTACTTC

v_gene: TRBV5-4
abundance: .
d_gene: TRBD1
j_gene: TRBJ2-1
CDR3aa: CASSSPGQGSNEQFF
CDR3nt: TGTGCCAGCAGCTCGCCGGGACAGGGTAGCAATGAGCAGTTCTTC

v_gene: TRBV7-2
abundance: few
d_gene: .
j_gene: TRBJ1-2
CDR3aa: CASSLDAGWGGYTF
CDR3nt: TGTGCCAGCAGCTTAGATGCGGGGTGGGGTGGCTACACCTTC

v_gene: TRBV5-1
abundance: few
d_gene: .
j_gene: TRBJ2-1
CDR3aa: CASSLGPGRYNEQFF
CDR3nt: TGCGCCAGCAGCTTGGGGCCAGGCCGCTACAATGAGCAGTTCTTC

v_gene: TRBV20-1
abundance: few
d_gene: .
j_gene: TRBJ1-1
CDR3aa: CRVVKFGGMNTEAFF
CDR3nt: TGCAGGGTAGTGAAATTCGGGGGTATGAACACTGAAGCTTTCTTT

v_gene: TRBV24-1
abundance: .
d_gene: .
j_gene: TRBJ2-1
CDR3aa: CATSDLRNSREQFF
CDR3nt: TGTGCCACCAGTGATTTGCGCAATAGTCGTGAGCAGTTCTTC

v_gene: TRBV24-1
abundance: .
d_gene: TRBD2
j_gene: TRBJ2-1
CDR3aa: CATSDSGTSGILGRNEQFF
CDR3nt: TGTGCCACCAGTGACTCCGGGACTAGCGGGATTCTAGGTCGCAATGAGCAGTTCTTC

v_gene: TRBV14
abundance: .
d_gene: .
j_gene: TRBJ2-1
CDR3aa: CASSPGGRGNYNEQFF
CDR3nt: TGTGCCAGCAGCCCTGGGGGACGGGGGAATTACAATGAGCAGTTCTTC

v_gene: TRBV12-3/TRBV12-4
abundance: few
d_gene: TRBD1
j_gene: TRBJ2-2
CDR3aa: CASSRGQGGTGELFF
CDR3nt: TGTGCCAGCAGCCGGGGACAGGGTGGGACCGGGGAGCTGTTTTTT

v_gene: TRBV5-1
abundance: .
d_gene: TRBD2
j_gene: TRBJ2-5
CDR3aa: CASSFLLAGEGETQYF
CDR3nt: TGCGCCAGCAGCTTTCTACTAGCGGGAGAGGGGGAGACCCAGTACTTC

v_gene: TRBV29-1
abundance: few
d_gene: .
j_gene: TRBJ1-1
CDR3aa: CSVEQGQNTEAFF
CDR3nt: TGCAGCGTTGAACAGGGGCAGAACACTGAAGCTTTCTTT

v_gene: TRBV6-2/TRBV6-3
abundance: .
d_gene: TRBD1
j_gene: TRBJ2-2
CDR3aa: CASRPTGWVTGELFF
CDR3nt: TGTGCCAGCAGACCGACAGGGTGGGTCACCGGGGAGCTGTTTTTT

v_gene: TRBV5-4
abundance: few
d_gene: .
j_gene: TRBJ2-3
CDR3aa: CASTLGTATDTQYF
CDR3nt: TGTGCCAGCACCTTAGGGACGGCCACAGATACGCAGTATTTT

v_gene: TRBV20-1
abundance: .
d_gene: .
j_gene: TRBJ2-3
CDR3aa: CSAPTTGGALTDTQYF
CDR3nt: TGCAGTGCTCCGACCACAGGGGGGGCCCTCACAGATACGCAGTATTTT

v_gene: TRBV6-2/TRBV6-3
abundance: few
d_gene: TRBD2
j_gene: TRBJ2-2
CDR3aa: CASRLAGFNTGELFF
CDR3nt: TGTGCCAGCAGACTAGCGGGATTTAACACCGGGGAGCTGTTTTTT

v_gene: TRBV7-9
abundance: many
d_gene: TRBD2
j_gene: TRBJ2-3
CDR3aa: CASSSRVAGVVDTQYF
CDR3nt: TGTGCCAGCAGCTCCAGGGTAGCGGGAGTAGTAGATACGCAGTATTTT

v_gene: TRBV10-3
abundance: few
d_gene: .
j_gene: TRBJ1-1
CDR3aa: CAIRDKGNTEAFF
CDR3nt: TGTGCCATCAGGGACAAAGGGAACACTGAAGCTTTCTTT

v_gene: TRBV19
abundance: many
d_gene: TRBD1
j_gene: TRBJ1-2
CDR3aa: CATSRGLDEDGYTF
CDR3nt: TGTGCCACCTCAAGGGGGCTCGATGAAGATGGCTACACCTTC

v_gene: TRBV28
abundance: few
d_gene: TRBD1
j_gene: TRBJ2-5
CDR3aa: CASSSTGTGGVETQYF
CDR3nt: TGTGCCAGCAGTTCAACCGGGACAGGGGGCGTAGAGACCCAGTACTTC

v_gene: TRBV18
abundance: .
d_gene: .
j_gene: TRBJ2-7
CDR3aa: CASSPSLDHEQYF
CDR3nt: TGTGCCAGCTCCCCAAGCCTGGACCATGAGCAGTACTTC

v_gene: TRBV29-1
abundance: many
d_gene: .
j_gene: TRBJ2-1
CDR3aa: CSVATRVGYNEQFF
CDR3nt: TGCAGCGTTGCTACAAGGGTGGGTTACAATGAGCAGTTCTTC

v_gene: TRBV9
abundance: .
d_gene: .
j_gene: TRBJ2-1
CDR3aa: CASSDRLSYNEQFF
CDR3nt: TGTGCCAGCAGCGACCGACTCTCCTACAATGAGCAGTTCTTC

v_gene: TRBV5-5
abundance: .
d_gene: .
j_gene: TRBJ2-2
CDR3aa: CASSLDPRHGTGELFF
CDR3nt: TGTGCCAGCAGCTTGGACCCCCGGCATGGGACCGGGGAGCTGTTTTTT

v_gene: TRBV5-1
abundance: .
d_gene: .
j_gene: TRBJ1-4
CDR3aa: CASSLDPINEKLFF
CDR3nt: TGCGCCAGCAGCTTGGACCCCATTAATGAAAAACTGTTTTTT

v_gene: TRBV20-1
abundance: few
d_gene: .
j_gene: TRBJ2-3
CDR3aa: CSARDYGGFTDTQYF
CDR3nt: TGCAGTGCTAGAGATTATGGAGGGTTCACAGATACGCAGTATTTT

v_gene: TRBV30
abundance: few
d_gene: .
j_gene: TRBJ2-3
CDR3aa: CAWSASDTQYF
CDR3nt: TGTGCCTGGAGTGCCTCGGATACGCAGTATTTT

v_gene: TRBV7-9
abundance: .
d_gene: .
j_gene: TRBJ1-1
CDR3aa: CASSLRDATEAFF
CDR3nt: TGTGCCAGCAGCCTCAGGGACGCCACTGAAGCTTTCTTT

v_gene: TRBV11-3
abundance: .
d_gene: .
j_gene: TRBJ2-1
CDR3aa: CASSLPYRADNEQFF
CDR3nt: TGTGCCAGCAGCTTGCCTTATAGGGCCGACAATGAGCAGTTCTTC

v_gene: TRBV2
abundance: .
d_gene: .
j_gene: TRBJ2-1
CDR3aa: CASSEAVWGAGPSYNEQFF
CDR3nt: TGTGCCAGCAGTGAAGCGGTCTGGGGGGCGGGACCCTCCTACAATGAGCAGTTCTTC

v_gene: TRBV27
abundance: .
d_gene: TRBD2
j_gene: TRBJ2-7
CDR3aa: CASSLRGGGHEQYF
CDR3nt: TGTGCCAGCAGTTTACGGGGGGGAGGACACGAGCAGTACTTC

v_gene: TRBV4-3
abundance: few
d_gene: .
j_gene: TRBJ1-1
CDR3aa: CASSQETGSDTEAFF
CDR3nt: TGCGCCAGCAGCCAAGAAACAGGGTCCGATACTGAAGCTTTCTTT

v_gene: TRBV21-1
abundance: few
d_gene: .
j_gene: TRBJ2-1
CDR3aa: CASSKPGQGNEQFF
CDR3nt: TGTGCCAGCAGCAAGCCGGGACAGGGGAATGAGCAGTTCTTC

v_gene: TRBV5-1
abundance: few
d_gene: .
j_gene: TRBJ2-1
CDR3aa: CASSLEDNEQFF
CDR3nt: TGCGCCAGCAGCTTGGAGGACAATGAGCAGTTCTTC

v_gene: TRBV4-3
abundance: .
d_gene: TRBD2
j_gene: TRBJ2-3
CDR3aa: CASSQDGLAGSSVTQYF
CDR3nt: TGCGCCAGCAGCCAAGACGGACTAGCGGGAAGTTCTGTGACGCAGTATTTT

v_gene: TRBV4-1
abundance: .
d_gene: .
j_gene: TRBJ1-2
CDR3aa: CASSQGEAGATYGYTF
CDR3nt: TGCGCCAGCAGCCAAGGAGAGGCAGGCGCTACCTATGGCTACACCTTC